This T cell receptor (beta chain) was sequenced for a study of T cell clonality in common variable immunodeficiency. The repertoire was sequenced with immunoSEQ multiplex PCR; TCRdb's copy has only in-frame clones and lacks some. Recorded here are tens of thousands of clones, with no singletons, and the ten leading clones hold around 0.8%. This clone showed up many times. The read halts 3 residues ahead of the CDR3 end, with the missing end drawn from the germline J gene. The CDR3 extends over 15 amino acids. V dropped 4 bases and J dropped 3 bases, with 15 bases sitting between them. Germline V gives CDR1 SEHNR, CDR2 FQNEAQ (reference sequence).

The clonotype originates from a person aged 18 to 75 in good health. The chain uses TRBV7-9 and TRBJ1-2, with a possible D match to TRBD1 (5 bases). Sequenced sample: peripheral blood mononuclear cells. CDR3 protein: CASSSLTRVDYGYTF. The covered CDR3 bases are TGTGCCAGCAGCTCCCTTACCAGGGTGGACTATGGC.